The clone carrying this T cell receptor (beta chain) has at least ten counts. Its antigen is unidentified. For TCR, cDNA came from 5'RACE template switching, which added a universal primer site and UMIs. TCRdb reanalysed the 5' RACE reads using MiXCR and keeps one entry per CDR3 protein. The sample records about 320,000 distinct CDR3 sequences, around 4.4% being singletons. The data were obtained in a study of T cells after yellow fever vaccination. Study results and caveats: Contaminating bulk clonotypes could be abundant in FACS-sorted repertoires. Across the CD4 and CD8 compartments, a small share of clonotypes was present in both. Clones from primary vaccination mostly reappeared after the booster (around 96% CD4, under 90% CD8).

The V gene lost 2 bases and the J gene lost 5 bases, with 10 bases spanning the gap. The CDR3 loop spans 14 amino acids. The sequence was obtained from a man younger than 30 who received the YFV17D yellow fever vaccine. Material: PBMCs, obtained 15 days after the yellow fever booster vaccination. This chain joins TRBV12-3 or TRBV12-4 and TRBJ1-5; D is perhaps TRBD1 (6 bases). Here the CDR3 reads CASSLYSGDQPQHF. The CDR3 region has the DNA TGTGCCAGCAGTTTATACTCAGGGGATCAGCCCCAGCATTTT.